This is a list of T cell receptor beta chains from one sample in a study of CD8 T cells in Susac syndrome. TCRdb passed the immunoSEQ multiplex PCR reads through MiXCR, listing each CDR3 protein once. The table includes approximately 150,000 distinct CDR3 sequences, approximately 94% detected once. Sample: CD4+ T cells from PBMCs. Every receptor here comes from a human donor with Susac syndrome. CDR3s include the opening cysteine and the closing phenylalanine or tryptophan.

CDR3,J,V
CASSPRTKDGNEQFF,TRBJ2-1,TRBV12-3/TRBV12-4
CAWSAGDGTHNQPQHF,TRBJ1-5,TRBV30
CASSVRTANYGYTF,TRBJ1-2,TRBV2
CASSIRQGVNNQPQHF,TRBJ1-5,TRBV19
CATTQPPTYEQYF,TRBJ2-7,TRBV15
CASTVQLRSPLHF,TRBJ1-6,TRBV6-2/TRBV6-3
CASSSLAGGLTDYEQYF,TRBJ2-7,TRBV11-2
CASSVGLGGAEQFF,TRBJ2-1,TRBV9
CASTGLAGDEQYF,TRBJ2-7,TRBV3-1
CSVGDTTYEQYF,TRBJ2-7,TRBV29-1
CASSEGVSGANVLTF,TRBJ2-6,TRBV19
CSGGVHKVGETQYF,TRBJ2-5,TRBV29-1
CASEGGANTGELFF,TRBJ2-2,TRBV7-6
CASSPRGGSNQPQHF,TRBJ1-5,TRBV7-9
CASSPGTGDSPLHF,TRBJ1-6,TRBV18
CASSLQVIPDYGYTF,TRBJ1-2,TRBV4-1
CSAQETGANTEAFF,TRBJ1-1,TRBV20-1
CASSLPGQANYGYTF,TRBJ1-2,TRBV28
CASSQAAGGAVPYGYTF,TRBJ1-2,TRBV4-2
CSVLLTGKGEQYF,TRBJ2-7,TRBV29-1
CASTPPRDPPIQNSPLHF,TRBJ1-6,TRBV23-1
CASSANTGLREQFF,TRBJ2-1,TRBV28
CSVYTLEKLFF,TRBJ1-4,TRBV29-1
CASSPTGTPGELFF,TRBJ2-2,TRBV9
CASSQSRQAFF,TRBJ1-1,TRBV3-1
CASSLLSNYGYTF,TRBJ1-2,TRBV3-1
CASSLAPINIYEQYF,TRBJ2-7,TRBV7-2
CASSYSGQVGEPQHF,TRBJ1-5,TRBV6-5
CSVGSEARGWGYF,TRBJ2-3,TRBV29-1
CASRQRGSNTEAFF,TRBJ1-1,TRBV3-1
CSARVRGVQAFF,TRBJ1-1,TRBV20-1
CASSPDYEQYF,TRBJ2-7,TRBV28
CASSFRVEQYF,TRBJ2-7,TRBV7-2
CSAARTVNSGNTIYF,TRBJ1-3,TRBV20-1
CASSLGGGAKGYTF,TRBJ1-2,TRBV28
CASSQLLSYNEQFF,TRBJ2-1,TRBV3-1
CASSLAWEGKGSYEQYF,TRBJ2-7,TRBV7-9
CASRRGGRADNEQFF,TRBJ2-1,TRBV7-9
CASSPRDRDYEQYF,TRBJ2-7,TRBV27
CASSSWEGQPQYNEQFF,TRBJ2-1,TRBV11-2
CASFRQGENEQYF,TRBJ2-7,TRBV28
CASSRTGTEYGYTF,TRBJ1-2,TRBV2
CSARETIGGKLFF,TRBJ1-4,TRBV20-1
CALSDYCGGADSEQFF,TRBJ2-1,TRBV25-1
CSVVEGNYGYTF,TRBJ1-2,TRBV29-1
CATSRGTSVEVEKLFF,TRBJ1-4,TRBV15
CSATAQGVNEKLFF,TRBJ1-4,TRBV20-1
CASSQDASAKTQYF,TRBJ2-5,TRBV3-1
CASRATGGEQPQHF,TRBJ1-5,TRBV7-2
CSATKSGYQYF,TRBJ2-7,TRBV20-1
CASSFWTGTVSVETQYF,TRBJ2-5,TRBV5-4
CASRPARGKNIQYF,TRBJ2-4,TRBV28